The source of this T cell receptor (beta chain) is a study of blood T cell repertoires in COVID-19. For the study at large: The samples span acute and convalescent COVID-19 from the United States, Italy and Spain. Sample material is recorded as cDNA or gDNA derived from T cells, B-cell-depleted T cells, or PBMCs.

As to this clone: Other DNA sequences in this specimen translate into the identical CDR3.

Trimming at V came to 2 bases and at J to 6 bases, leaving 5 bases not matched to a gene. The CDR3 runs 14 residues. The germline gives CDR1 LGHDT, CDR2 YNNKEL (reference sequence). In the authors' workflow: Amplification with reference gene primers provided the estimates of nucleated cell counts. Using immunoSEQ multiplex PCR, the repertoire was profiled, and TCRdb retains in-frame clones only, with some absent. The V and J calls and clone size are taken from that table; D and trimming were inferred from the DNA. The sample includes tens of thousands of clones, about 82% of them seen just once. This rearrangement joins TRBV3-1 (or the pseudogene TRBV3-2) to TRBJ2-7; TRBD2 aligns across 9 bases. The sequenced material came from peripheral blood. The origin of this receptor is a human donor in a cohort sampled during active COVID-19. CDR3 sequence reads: CASSQPGLASEQYF. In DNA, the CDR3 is TGTGCCAGCAGCCAACCGGGACTAGCTTCCGAGCAGTACTTC.